These T cell receptor beta chains were read from a single sample in a study of blood T cell repertoires in COVID-19. Only in-frame clones appear in the TCRdb table, and some are missing; sequencing was by immunoSEQ multiplex PCR. The sample has approximately 400,000 clones, approximately 89% seen once; the top ten hold around 12%. Sequenced: peripheral blood. The receptors originated from a woman aged 45-65 years with COVID-19, enrolled during active disease. Each CDR3 is given with its conserved first and last residue. D genes are given only for firm matches. Not every row has a clone size; where given, it reads once, few, many or a size class.

v_gene	d_gene	abundance	j_gene	CDR3nt	CDR3aa
TRBV7-8	TRBD2	.	TRBJ2-3	TGTGCCAGCAGCTCACTAGCGGGATTAATGGATACGCAGTATTTT	CASSSLAGLMDTQYF
TRBV20-1	.	once	TRBJ2-2	TGCAGTGCCAGTGCCCCGGGAAACACCGGGGAGCTGTTTTTT	CSASAPGNTGELFF
TRBV5-5	.	.	TRBJ2-1	TGTGCCAGCAGCTTCCTCGGGACACTTATGACCTACAATGAGCAGTTCTTC	CASSFLGTLMTYNEQFF
TRBV5-6	TRBD1	few	TRBJ1-6	TGTGCCAGCAGCTTGGGTGGGACAGGCTCACCCCTCCACTTT	CASSLGGTGSPLHF
TRBV7-2	.	.	TRBJ2-7	TGTGCCAGCAGCTTATCTTGGGACTCCCCCTGGGAGCAGTACTTC	CASSLSWDSPWEQYF
TRBV28	.	.	TRBJ2-5	TGTGCCAGCAGTTTCGTCAGGGTGGAGACCCAGTACTTC	CASSFVRVETQYF
TRBV2	.	.	TRBJ2-7	TGTGCCAGCAGTGCCCGAACTAAAGTGCCCTGGTACTTC	CASSARTKVPWYF
TRBV11-2	.	.	TRBJ1-3	TGTGCCAGCAGCTTCAGGGGAAACACCATATATTTT	CASSFRGNTIYF
TRBV7-3	.	few	TRBJ1-6	TGTGCCAGCAGCTTAAACCGGTATAATTCACCCCTCCACTTT	CASSLNRYNSPLHF
TRBV7-6	.	.	TRBJ2-3	TGTGCCAGCAGCCCGGGGGGCGGGGCAGATACGCAGTATTTT	CASSPGGGADTQYF
TRBV2	.	.	TRBJ1-4	TGTGCCAGCAGTTCCCACACGGGAGAAAAACTGTTTTTT	CASSSHTGEKLFF
TRBV29-1	TRBD1	.	TRBJ1-1	TGCAGCGTGCCCCGGGACAGGCCCTCTGAAGCTTTCTTT	CSVPRDRPSEAFF
TRBV3-1/TRBV3-2	TRBD1	.	TRBJ2-2	TGTGCCAGCAGGGACAGGGGGCTGACCGGGGAGCTGTTTTTT	CASRDRGLTGELFF
TRBV9	.	.	TRBJ1-2	TGTGCCAGCAGCGTAGGAGGTGTTGATGGCTACACCTTC	CASSVGGVDGYTF
TRBV7-8	.	.	TRBJ2-1	TGTGCCAGCAGCCCCAGCTGGCCGGGGGTTCCCTACAATGAGCAGTTCTTC	CASSPSWPGVPYNEQFF
TRBV11-2	.	.	TRBJ2-7	TGTGCCAGCAGCTTAGACGGACTTATCTACGAGCAGTACTTC	CASSLDGLIYEQYF
TRBV19	TRBD1	.	TRBJ1-6	TGTGCCAGTAGTATAGCGGGACAGGGGCGATCACCCCTCCACTTT	CASSIAGQGRSPLHF
TRBV19	.	.	TRBJ2-1	TGTGCCAGTAAAAGTCTGCGAGGGGGGGCGACCGAGGAGCAGTTCTTC	CASKSLRGGATEEQFF
TRBV11-2	.	.	TRBJ1-4	TGTGCCAGCAGAGATCAGACAGCCGGAAAACTGTTTTTT	CASRDQTAGKLFF
TRBV5-5	.	.	TRBJ1-4	TGTGCCAGCAGCCCCTCGGTGGGGGGAAAACTGTTTTTT	CASSPSVGGKLFF
TRBV11-2	TRBD2	.	TRBJ2-5	TGTGCCAGCAGCTCAAGGACTAGCGGGGGCCCCTCGGGTGAGACCCAGTACTTC	CASSSRTSGGPSGETQYF
TRBV11-3	TRBD1	.	TRBJ2-3	TGTGCCAGCAGCTTAGGACAGGGGATAGATACGCAGTATTTT	CASSLGQGIDTQYF
TRBV28	TRBD1	.	TRBJ1-1	TGTGCCAGCAGTACATACAGGGGGCTGATGGACACTGAAGCTTTCTTT	CASSTYRGLMDTEAFF
TRBV6-1	.	.	TRBJ1-2	TGTGCCAGCAGTGAAGACAGAGCTAACTATGGCTACACCTTC	CASSEDRANYGYTF
TRBV5-1	.	.	TRBJ1-1	TGCGCCAGCAGCAGGGGTGTGAACACTGAAGCTTTCTTT	CASSRGVNTEAFF
TRBV10-3	TRBD1	.	TRBJ1-1	TGTGCCATCAGTCTTTCCCAGGGGGCAGGGAACACTGAAGCTTTCTTT	CAISLSQGAGNTEAFF
TRBV6-6	.	.	TRBJ2-7	TGTGCCAGCAATTTGACAGTACTATCCTACGAGCAGTACTTC	CASNLTVLSYEQYF
TRBV10-3	TRBD2	.	TRBJ2-1	TGTGCCATCAGTGAGTCAGGGCTAGCGGGGGGGCCCTCCTACAATGAGCAGTTCTTC	CAISESGLAGGPSYNEQFF
TRBV9	.	.	TRBJ2-7	TGTGCCAGCAGCGTAGGAACGGGAACCTACGAGCAGTACTTC	CASSVGTGTYEQYF
TRBV27	.	.	TRBJ1-2	TGTGCCACCCTCGAACAATACTATGGCTACACCTTC	CATLEQYYGYTF
TRBV9	.	.	TRBJ2-1	TGTGCCAGCAGCGTCAGGGGTCCCGTGGACAATGAGCAGTTCTTC	CASSVRGPVDNEQFF
TRBV9	TRBD1	.	TRBJ2-3	TGTGCCAGCGCGAGAGGTCAGGGGGCCGGGATGGATACGCAGTATTTT	CASARGQGAGMDTQYF
TRBV5-1	TRBD1	.	TRBJ1-1	TGCGCCAGCAGCCTGCGAACTAGACAGGGGAAGAACACTGAAGCTTTCTTT	CASSLRTRQGKNTEAFF
TRBV29-1	.	.	TRBJ1-1	TGCAGCGTTGTTCAGAACACTGAAGCTTTCTTT	CSVVQNTEAFF
TRBV5-4	.	once	TRBJ1-1	TGTGCCAGCAGTTACGAGAGAGGAGGGAGCACTGAAGCTTTCTTT	CASSYERGGSTEAFF
TRBV24-1	TRBD2	.	TRBJ2-3	TGTGCCACCAGTGATTTCGGACTAGCTGCCCCCACAGATACGCAGTATTTT	CATSDFGLAAPTDTQYF
TRBV2	.	.	TRBJ1-6	TGTGCCAGCAGGCGGCCGGGGGGCCTTTTCTCACCCCTCCACTTT	CASRRPGGLFSPLHF
TRBV3-1/TRBV3-2	.	.	TRBJ1-6	TGTGCCAGCAGCCCACCGACGGGGAATTCACCCCTCCACTTT	CASSPPTGNSPLHF
TRBV29-1	TRBD1	.	TRBJ2-7	TGCAGCGGCAGAGACAGGGAGTCCTACGAGCAGTACTTC	CSGRDRESYEQYF
TRBV3-1/TRBV3-2	.	once	TRBJ2-7	TGTGCCAGCAGCCAGCTTAGTGAGGAGCAGTACTTC	CASSQLSEEQYF
TRBV5-4	TRBD2	.	TRBJ2-3	TGTGCCAGCAGCTTATCGGGGGGAGGCACAGATACGCAGTATTTT	CASSLSGGGTDTQYF
TRBV24-1	.	.	TRBJ1-1	TGTGCCCCGGTGGTAGAGTCTTCTGAAGCTTTCTTT	CAPVVESSEAFF
TRBV3-1/TRBV3-2	TRBD2	.	TRBJ2-1	TGTGCCAGCAGCCACGATACTAGCGGGGGGAGGAATGAGCAGTTCTTC	CASSHDTSGGRNEQFF
TRBV10-3	TRBD2	once	TRBJ2-2	TGTGCCATCCCTCGGGGTACTAGCGGAAGGATCCTGAACACCGGGGAGCTGTTTTTT	CAIPRGTSGRILNTGELFF
TRBV9	.	.	TRBJ1-3	TGTGCCAGCAGCGTAGGAACATTCTCTGGAAACACCATATATTTT	CASSVGTFSGNTIYF